This entry is about one T cell receptor beta chain. Its ends do not fully match the called genes, so a read error is possible. The data are from a study of blood T cell repertoires in COVID-19. Across the study: The analysed material was cDNA or gDNA that came from T cells, B-cell-depleted T cells, or PBMCs.

The CDR3 contains 13 residues. Germline CDR1 is SGHAT and CDR2 is FQNNGV. Per the study methods: Reference gene primer amplification yielded estimated nucleated cell counts. Generated by immunoSEQ multiplex PCR, the TCRdb table keeps only in-frame clones and is missing some. V and J calls and clone size are as listed in that table; D and trimming were resolved from the DNA. The table has roughly 110,000 clones, 70% to 85% seen once. The chain employs TRBV11-2 and TRBJ2-5; 7 nucleotides line up with TRBD2. Sequenced material: peripheral blood. The TCR sequence derives from a woman aged 60-75 years with acute or convalescent COVID-19. The CDR3, as DNA: TGTGCCAGCACCTTAGCGGGTCAAGAGACCCAGTACTTC. This encodes CASTLAGQETQYF.